Reported below is one T cell receptor (beta chain). The antigen remains undetermined. PBMCs were isolated at a quantity of at least 7 million per sample. Samples each had at least 5.5 micrograms of total RNA extracted. This entry belongs to a study of blood T cells in healthy people across ages. The ends lost 6 bases at V and 5 bases at J; junction bases unmatched: 15. This CDR3 is built from 15 residues. Germline V gene lookup returns CDR1 SQVTM and CDR2 ANQGSEA. It was with a sample-barcoded 5' primer and a J-beta primer mix that a second PCR of roughly 6 to 12 cycles was run. In TCRdb, the 5' RACE reads were re-called with MiXCR into one record per CDR3 protein. The table records about 400,000 distinct CDR3 sequences, approximately 51% of them present only once. Whole-study findings and limits: Expanded clonotype changes were possibly confounded by unknown donor CMV status.

This chain joins TRBV29-1 and TRBJ1-2; 7 bases agree with TRBD1. This clonotype originated in a man aged 60-69 years in good health. Sequenced material: blood. CDR3 coding DNA: TGCAGCGTCCCGACAGGGACCCATCCACTTTATGGCTACACCTTC. Encoded protein: CSVPTGTHPLYGYTF.